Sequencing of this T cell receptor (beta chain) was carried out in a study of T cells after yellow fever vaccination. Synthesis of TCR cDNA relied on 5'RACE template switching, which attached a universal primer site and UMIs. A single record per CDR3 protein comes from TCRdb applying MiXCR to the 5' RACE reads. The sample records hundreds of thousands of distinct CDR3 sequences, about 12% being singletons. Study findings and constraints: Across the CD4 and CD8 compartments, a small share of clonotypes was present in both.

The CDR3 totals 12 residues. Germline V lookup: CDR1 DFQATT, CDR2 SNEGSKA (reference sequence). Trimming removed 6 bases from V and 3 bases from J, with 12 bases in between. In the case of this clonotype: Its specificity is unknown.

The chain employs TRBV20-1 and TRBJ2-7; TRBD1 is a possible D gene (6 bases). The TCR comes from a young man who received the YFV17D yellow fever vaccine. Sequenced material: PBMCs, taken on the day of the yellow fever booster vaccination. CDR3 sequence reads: CSASEGGYEQYF. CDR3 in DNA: TGCAGTGCCTCAGAAGGGGGCTACGAGCAGTACTTC.